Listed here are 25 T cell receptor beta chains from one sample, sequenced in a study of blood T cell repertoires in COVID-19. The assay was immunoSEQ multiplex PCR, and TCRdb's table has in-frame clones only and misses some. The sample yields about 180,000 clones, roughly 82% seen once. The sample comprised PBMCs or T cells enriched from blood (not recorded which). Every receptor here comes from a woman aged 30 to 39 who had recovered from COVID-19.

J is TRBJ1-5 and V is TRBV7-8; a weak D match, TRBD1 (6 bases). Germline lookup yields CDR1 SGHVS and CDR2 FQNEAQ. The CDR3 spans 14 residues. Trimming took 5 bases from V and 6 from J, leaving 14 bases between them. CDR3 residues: CASSPGAGGQPQHF. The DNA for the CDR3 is TGTGCCAGCAGCCCAGGGGCGGGGGGTCAGCCCCAGCATTTT.

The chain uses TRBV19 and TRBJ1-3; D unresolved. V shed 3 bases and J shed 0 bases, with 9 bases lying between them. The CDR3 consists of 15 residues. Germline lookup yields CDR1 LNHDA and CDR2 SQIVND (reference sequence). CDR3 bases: TGTGCCAGTAGTATTGGGAGTCGCTCTGGAAACACCATATATTTT. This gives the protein CASSIGSRSGNTIYF.

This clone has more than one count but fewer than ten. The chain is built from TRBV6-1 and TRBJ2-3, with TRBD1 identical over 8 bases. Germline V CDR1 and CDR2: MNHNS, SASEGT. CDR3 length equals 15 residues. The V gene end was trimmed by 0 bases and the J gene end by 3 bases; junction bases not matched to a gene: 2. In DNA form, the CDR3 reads TGTGCCAGCAGTGAAGCCCGACAGGGGACAGATACGCAGTATTTT. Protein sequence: CASSEARQGTDTQYF.

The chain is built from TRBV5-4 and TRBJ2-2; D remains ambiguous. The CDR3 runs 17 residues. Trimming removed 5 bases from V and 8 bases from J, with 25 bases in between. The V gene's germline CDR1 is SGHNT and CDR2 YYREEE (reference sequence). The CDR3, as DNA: TGTGCCAGCAGGGCCGCCGCGGCTTCGAACACCGAGGGGGAGCTGTTTTTT. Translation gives CASRAAAASNTEGELFF.

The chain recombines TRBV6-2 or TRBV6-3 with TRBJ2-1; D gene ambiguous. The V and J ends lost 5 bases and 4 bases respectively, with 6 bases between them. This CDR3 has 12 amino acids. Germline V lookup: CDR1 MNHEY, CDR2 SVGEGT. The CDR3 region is CASSPGYNEQFF. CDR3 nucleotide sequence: TGTGCCAGCAGTCCCGGGTACAATGAGCAGTTCTTC.

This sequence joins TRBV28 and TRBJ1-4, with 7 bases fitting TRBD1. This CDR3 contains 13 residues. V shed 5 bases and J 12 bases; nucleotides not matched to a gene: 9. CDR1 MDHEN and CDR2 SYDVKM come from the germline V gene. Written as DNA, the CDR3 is TGTGCCAGCAGTCCCGACAGGGCAGACGAACTGTTTTTT. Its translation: CASSPDRADELFF.

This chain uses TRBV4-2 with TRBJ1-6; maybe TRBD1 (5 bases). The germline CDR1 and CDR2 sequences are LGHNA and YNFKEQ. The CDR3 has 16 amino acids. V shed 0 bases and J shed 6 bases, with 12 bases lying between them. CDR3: CASSQERQNGNSPLHF. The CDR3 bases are TGTGCCAGCAGCCAAGAAAGACAGAATGGTAATTCACCCCTCCACTTT.

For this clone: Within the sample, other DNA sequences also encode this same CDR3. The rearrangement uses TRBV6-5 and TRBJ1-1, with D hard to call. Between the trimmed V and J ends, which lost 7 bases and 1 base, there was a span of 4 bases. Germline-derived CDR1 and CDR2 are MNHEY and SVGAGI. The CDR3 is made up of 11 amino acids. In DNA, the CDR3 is TGTGCCAGCACTCGGAACACTGAAGCTTTCTTT. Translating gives CASTRNTEAFF.

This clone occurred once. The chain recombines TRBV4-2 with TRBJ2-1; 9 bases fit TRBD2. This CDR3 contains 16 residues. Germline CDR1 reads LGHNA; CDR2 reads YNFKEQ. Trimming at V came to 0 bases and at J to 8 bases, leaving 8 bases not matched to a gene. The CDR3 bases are TGTGCCAGCAGCCAAGACGGCGCGGGAGGGGGGGATGAGCAGTTCTTC. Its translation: CASSQDGAGGGDEQFF.

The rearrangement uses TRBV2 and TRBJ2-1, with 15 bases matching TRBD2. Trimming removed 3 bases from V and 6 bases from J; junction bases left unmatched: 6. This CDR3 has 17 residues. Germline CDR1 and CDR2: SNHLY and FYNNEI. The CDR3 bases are TGTGCCAGCAGTGAGGGACTAGCGGGAGGTAAGGGCAATGAGCAGTTCTTC. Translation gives CASSEGLAGGKGNEQFF.

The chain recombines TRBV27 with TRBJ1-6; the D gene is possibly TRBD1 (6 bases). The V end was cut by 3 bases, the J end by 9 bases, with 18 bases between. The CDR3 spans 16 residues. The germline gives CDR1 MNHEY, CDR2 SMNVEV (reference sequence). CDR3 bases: TGTGCCAGCAGTTTGGTGGACAGTCGGGGTGGTTCACCCCTCCACTTT. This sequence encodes CASSLVDSRGGSPLHF.

This CDR3 is CASSRKTTNTEAFF. CDR3 sequence (DNA): TGTGCCAGCAGCCGCAAAACGACTAACACTGAAGCTTTCTTT. J is TRBJ1-1 and V is TRBV7-2; no reliable D call. This CDR3 is 14 amino acids long. Germline CDR1 and CDR2: SGHTA and FQGNSA. The ends were cut back, 5 bases at V and 2 bases at J, with 12 bases in the middle.

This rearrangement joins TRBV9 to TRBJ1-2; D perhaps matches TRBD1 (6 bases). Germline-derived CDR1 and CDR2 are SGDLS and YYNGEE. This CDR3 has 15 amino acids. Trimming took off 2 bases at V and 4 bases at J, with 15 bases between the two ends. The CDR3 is CASSVGSGGSYGYTF. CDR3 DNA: TGTGCCAGCAGCGTGGGAAGCGGGGGCAGCTATGGCTACACCTTC.

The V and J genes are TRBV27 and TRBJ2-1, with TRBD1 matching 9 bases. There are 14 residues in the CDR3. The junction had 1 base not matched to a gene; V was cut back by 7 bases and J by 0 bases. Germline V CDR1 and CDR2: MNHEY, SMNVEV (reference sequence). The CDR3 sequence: CASTGQGSYNEQFF. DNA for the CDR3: TGTGCCAGCACGGGACAGGGCTCCTACAATGAGCAGTTCTTC.

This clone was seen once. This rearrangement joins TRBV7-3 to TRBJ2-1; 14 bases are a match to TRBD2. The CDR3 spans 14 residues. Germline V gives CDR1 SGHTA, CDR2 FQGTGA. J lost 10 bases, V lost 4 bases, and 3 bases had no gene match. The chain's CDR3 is CASSSGLAGEEQFF. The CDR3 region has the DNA TGTGCCAGCAGCTCGGGACTAGCGGGAGAGGAGCAGTTCTTC.

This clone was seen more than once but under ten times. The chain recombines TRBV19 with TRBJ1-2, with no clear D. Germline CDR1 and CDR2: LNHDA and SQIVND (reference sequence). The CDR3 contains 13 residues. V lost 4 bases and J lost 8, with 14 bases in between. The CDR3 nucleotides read TGTGCCAGTAGTAGAGAGGACTTGTACGGCTACACCTTC. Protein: CASSREDLYGYTF. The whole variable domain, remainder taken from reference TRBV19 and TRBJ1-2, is DGGITQSPKYLFRKEGQNVTLSCEQNLNHDAMYWYRQDPGQGLRLIYYSQIVNDFQKGDIAEGYSVSREKKESFPLTVTSAQKNPTAFYLCASSREDLYGYTFGSGTRLTVV.

The CDR3 DNA reads as TGTGCCAGCAGCGGGGGGGGTCTCCGAGGACACACCTTC. As protein: CASSGGGLRGHTF. This chain uses TRBV9 with TRBJ1-2, with D maybe TRBD1 (5 bases). There are 13 residues in the CDR3. The V end lost 3 bases, the J end lost 12 bases, and 18 bases lay between the germline ends. CDR1 and CDR2 (germline): SGDLS, YYNGEE.

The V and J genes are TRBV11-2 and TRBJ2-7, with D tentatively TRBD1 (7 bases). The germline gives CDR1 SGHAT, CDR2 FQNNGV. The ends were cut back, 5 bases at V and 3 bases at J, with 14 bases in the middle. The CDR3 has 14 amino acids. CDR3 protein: CASSPGGTGYEQYF. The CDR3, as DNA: TGTGCCAGCAGCCCAGGGGGGACGGGCTACGAGCAGTACTTC.

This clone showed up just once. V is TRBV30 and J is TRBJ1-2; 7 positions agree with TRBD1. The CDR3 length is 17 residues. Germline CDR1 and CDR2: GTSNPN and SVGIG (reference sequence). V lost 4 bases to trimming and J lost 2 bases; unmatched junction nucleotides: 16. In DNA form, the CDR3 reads TGTGCCTGGAACCTTGGGACAGAAAGTCGGTCCAACTATGGCTACACCTTC. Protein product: CAWNLGTESRSNYGYTF.

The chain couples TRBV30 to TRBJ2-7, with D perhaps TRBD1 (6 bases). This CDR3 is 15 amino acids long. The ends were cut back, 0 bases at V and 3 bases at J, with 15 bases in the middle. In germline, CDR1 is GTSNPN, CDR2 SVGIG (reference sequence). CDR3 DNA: TGTGCCTGGAGTGTAAGGGACACCATATACTACGAGCAGTACTTC. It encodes CAWSVRDTIYYEQYF.

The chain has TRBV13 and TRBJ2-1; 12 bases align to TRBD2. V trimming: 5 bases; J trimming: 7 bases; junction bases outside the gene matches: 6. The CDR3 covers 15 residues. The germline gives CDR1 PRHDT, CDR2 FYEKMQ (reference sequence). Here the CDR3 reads CASSPLAGGPNEQFF. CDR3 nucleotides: TGTGCCAGCAGCCCGCTAGCGGGAGGGCCGAATGAGCAGTTCTTC.

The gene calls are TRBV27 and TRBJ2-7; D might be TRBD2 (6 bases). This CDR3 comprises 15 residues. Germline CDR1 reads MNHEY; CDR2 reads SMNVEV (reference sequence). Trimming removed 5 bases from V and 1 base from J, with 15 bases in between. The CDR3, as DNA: TGTGCCAGCAGTCCGCGATCCGGACTATCCTACGAGCAGTACTTC. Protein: CASSPRSGLSYEQYF.

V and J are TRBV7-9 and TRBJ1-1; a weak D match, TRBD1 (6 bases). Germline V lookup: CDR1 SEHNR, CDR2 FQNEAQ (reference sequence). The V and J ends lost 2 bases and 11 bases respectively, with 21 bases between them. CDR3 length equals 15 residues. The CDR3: CASSLISGQRLSAFF. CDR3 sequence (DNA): TGTGCCAGCAGCTTAATTTCCGGACAGCGGTTGAGTGCTTTCTTT.

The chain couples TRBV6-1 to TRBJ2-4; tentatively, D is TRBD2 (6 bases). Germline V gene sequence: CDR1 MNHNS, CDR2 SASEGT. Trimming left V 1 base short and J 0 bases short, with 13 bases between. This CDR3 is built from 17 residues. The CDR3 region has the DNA TGTGCCAGCAGTGAAGGACTAGATCGACTAGCCAAAAACATTCAGTACTTC. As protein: CASSEGLDRLAKNIQYF.

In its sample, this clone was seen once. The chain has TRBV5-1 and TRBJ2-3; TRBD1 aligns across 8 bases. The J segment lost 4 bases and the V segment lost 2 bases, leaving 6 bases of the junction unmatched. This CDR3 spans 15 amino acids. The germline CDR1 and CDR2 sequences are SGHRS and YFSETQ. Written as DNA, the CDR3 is TGCGCCAGCAGCTTAAGTCAGGGGGCTGCAGATACGCAGTATTTT. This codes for CASSLSQGAADTQYF. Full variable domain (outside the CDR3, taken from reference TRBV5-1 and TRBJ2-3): KAGVTQTPRYLIKTRGQQVTLSCSPISGHRSVSWYQQTPGQGLQFLFEYFSETQRNKGNFPGRFSGRQFSNSRSEMNVSTLELGDSALYLCASSLSQGAADTQYFGPGTRLTVL.